Only one count was recorded for the clone carrying this T cell receptor (beta chain). Patient tissue came from resections in Japan or China, 2014–2017. Each case's diagnosis was confirmed by two pathologists on H&E. The data are from a study of immune evolution from preneoplasia to lung adenocarcinoma. Here immunoSEQ multiplex PCR was the method, and the copy in TCRdb shows in-frame clones only, minus some. The repertoire has about 4,300 clones, roughly 72% of them found once; the top ten carry approximately 7.3%. Per the germline V gene, CDR1 is SGHDN and CDR2 is FVKESK. The CDR3 runs to 16 residues. V was cut by 1 base and J by 4 bases, with 15 bases left in between.

The origin of this receptor is a person aged 55-80 years with lung adenocarcinoma. The sample was FFPE adjacent normal lung tissue. The rearrangement joins TRBV14 to TRBJ2-3; tentatively, D is TRBD2 (5 bases). The CDR3 sequence: CASSQVGSPRADTQYF. DNA for the CDR3: TGTGCCAGCAGCCAAGTAGGGAGTCCTAGGGCAGATACGCAGTATTTT.